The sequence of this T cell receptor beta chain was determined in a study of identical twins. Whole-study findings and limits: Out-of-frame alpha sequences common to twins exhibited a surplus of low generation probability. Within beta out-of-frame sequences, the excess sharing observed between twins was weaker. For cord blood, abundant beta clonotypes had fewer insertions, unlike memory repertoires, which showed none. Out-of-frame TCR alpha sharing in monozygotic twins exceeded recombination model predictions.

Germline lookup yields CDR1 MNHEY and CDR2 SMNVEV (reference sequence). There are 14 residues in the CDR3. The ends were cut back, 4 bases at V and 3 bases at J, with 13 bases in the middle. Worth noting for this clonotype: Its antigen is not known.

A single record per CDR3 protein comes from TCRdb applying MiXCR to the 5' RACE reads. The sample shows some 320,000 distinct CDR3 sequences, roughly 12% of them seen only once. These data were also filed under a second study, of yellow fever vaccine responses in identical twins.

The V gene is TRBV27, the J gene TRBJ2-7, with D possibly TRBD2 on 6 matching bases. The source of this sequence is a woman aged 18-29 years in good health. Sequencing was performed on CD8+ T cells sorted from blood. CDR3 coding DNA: TGTGCCAGCAGTTCCTCGGGACTCCTCTACGAGCAGTACGTC. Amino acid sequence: CASSSSGLLYEQYV.